A selection of T cell receptor beta chains follows, all from one sample in a study of blood T cell repertoires in COVID-19. Some clones are missing from TCRdb's copy, which holds only in-frame ones; the method was immunoSEQ multiplex PCR. The sample has around 480,000 clones; more than 70% are singletons. Sequencing input: peripheral blood. These receptors all come from a woman aged 45-65 years with COVID-19, enrolled during active disease. Both conserved end residues are part of each CDR3. The D gene is left open where the match is weak. Rows give clone size only sometimes, using once, few, many, or a class for an expanded clone.

j_call clone_size v_call d_call cdr3_nt cdr3_aa
TRBJ1-1 . TRBV5-4 . TGTGCCAGCACCCCGTATTTGGGGGCCCCTGAAGCTTTCTTT CASTPYLGAPEAFF
TRBJ2-2 once TRBV10-1 TRBD2 TGCGCCAGCAGAGGGACTATGAACACCGGGGAGCTGTTTTTT CASRGTMNTGELFF
TRBJ2-1 . TRBV27 . TGTGCCAGCAGCATACTACCCCAAGGCAATGAGCAGTTCTTC CASSILPQGNEQFF
TRBJ2-1 few TRBV6-2/TRBV6-3 TRBD2 TGTGCCAGCAGTTACTCGGGACTAGCGGGGGTCTACAATGAGCAGTTCTTC CASSYSGLAGVYNEQFF
TRBJ2-4 . TRBV6-5 . TGTGCCAGCAGTAGCAATTTAGCCAAAAACATTCAGTACTTC CASSSNLAKNIQYF
TRBJ2-3 once TRBV18 TRBD1 TGTGCCAGCTCCCCCGGGACAGACACAGATACGCAGTATTTT CASSPGTDTDTQYF
TRBJ1-2 . TRBV19 . TGTGCCAGTAGTATGAATCGGCAGGGAAGAGGTTATGGCTACACCTTC CASSMNRQGRGYGYTF
TRBJ2-2 . TRBV28 . TGTGCCAGCGCCGGGGACACTAACACCGGGGAGCTGTTTTTT CASAGDTNTGELFF
TRBJ1-4 . TRBV4-1 . TGCGCCAGCAGCCCTGGGCTTAATGAAAAACTGTTTTTT CASSPGLNEKLFF
TRBJ2-3 . TRBV6-5 TRBD2 TGTGCCAGCACCCGTCCGGGGGGGGCGGATACGCAGTATTTT CASTRPGGADTQYF
TRBJ2-7 . TRBV11-2 TRBD2 TGTGCCAGCAGACCACTGGGGGGGAATAACTACGAGCAGTACTTC CASRPLGGNNYEQYF
TRBJ2-1 . TRBV24-1 TRBD1 TGTGCCACCAGTAGTACAGGGGGCAATGAGCAGTTCTTC CATSSTGGNEQFF
TRBJ1-2 . TRBV5-4 . TGTGCCAGCACCTTGGACAATTTTAACTATGGCTACACCTTC CASTLDNFNYGYTF
TRBJ2-5 . TRBV2 TRBD2 TGTGCCAGCAAGGAGCGGGGGGGTGCACAAGAGACCCAGTACTTC CASKERGGAQETQYF
TRBJ1-2 . TRBV5-1 . TGCGCCAGCAGCTTGCGCCTTGGGGAAGGAGGTGGCTACACCTTC CASSLRLGEGGGYTF
TRBJ2-7 . TRBV4-1 . TGCGCCAGCAGCCAGAGGGCCCGGAGTCCCTACGAGCAGTACTTC CASSQRARSPYEQYF
TRBJ1-1 few TRBV5-1 . TGCGCCAGCAGCTTCGACAAGTTTGAAGCTTTCTTT CASSFDKFEAFF
TRBJ2-2 . TRBV7-9 . TGTGCCAGCAGCCCGGGTGGACTTGCCCCCACCGGGGAGCTGTTTTTT CASSPGGLAPTGELFF
TRBJ2-7 . TRBV6-1 . TGTGCCAGCAGTGAACATTGGAGTTCCGAGCAGTACTTC CASSEHWSSEQYF
TRBJ2-2 . TRBV4-1 . TGCGCCAGCAGCCAAGGACAGGCCACCGGGGAGCTGTTTTTT CASSQGQATGELFF
TRBJ2-3 . TRBV5-1 TRBD2 TGCGCCAGCATGGGGCTAGCGGGGGGGCGCGGAGCAGATACGCAGTATTTT CASMGLAGGRGADTQYF
TRBJ2-5 . TRBV10-3 . TGTGCCACCGGGTCAAGGGGAGGAGAGACCCAGTACTTC CATGSRGGETQYF
TRBJ1-2 . TRBV27 . TGTGCCAGCAGATCTGGGGGCGCCTATGGCTACACCTTC CASRSGGAYGYTF
TRBJ2-2 . TRBV27 TRBD1 TGTGCCAGCAGACCCGGGACAGGGGGGGGCGGGGAGCTGTTTTTT CASRPGTGGGGELFF
TRBJ2-1 . TRBV6-2/TRBV6-3 TRBD2 TGTGCCAGCAGTGTAAGGCCAGCGGGGCTGAATGAGCAGTTCTTC CASSVRPAGLNEQFF
TRBJ1-3 . TRBV6-1 . TGTGCCAGCAGTGAACGCGGGGGGCATCGGGACACCATATATTTT CASSERGGHRDTIYF
TRBJ2-2 . TRBV9 TRBD1 TGTGCCAGCAGCGTAGACAGGGGATGGAACACCGGGGAGCTGTTTTTT CASSVDRGWNTGELFF
TRBJ2-6 once TRBV3-1/TRBV3-2 . TGTGCCAGCAGCCGCACAGCGGCCTTTGGTGGGGCCAACGTCCTGACTTTC CASSRTAAFGGANVLTF